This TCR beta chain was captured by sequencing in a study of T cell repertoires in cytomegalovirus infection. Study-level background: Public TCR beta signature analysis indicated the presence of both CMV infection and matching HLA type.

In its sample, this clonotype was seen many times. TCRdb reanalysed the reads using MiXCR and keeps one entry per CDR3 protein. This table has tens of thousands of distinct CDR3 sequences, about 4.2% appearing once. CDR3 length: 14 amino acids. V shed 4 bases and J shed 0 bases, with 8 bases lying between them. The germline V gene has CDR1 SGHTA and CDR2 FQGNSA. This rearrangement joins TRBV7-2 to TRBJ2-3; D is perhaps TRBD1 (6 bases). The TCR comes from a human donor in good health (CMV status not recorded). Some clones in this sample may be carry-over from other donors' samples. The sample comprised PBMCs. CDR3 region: CASSSGQSTDTQYF. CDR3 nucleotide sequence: TGTGCCAGCAGCTCCGGACAGAGCACAGATACGCAGTATTTT.